This record concerns one T cell receptor beta chain sequence. This record belongs to a study of T cell changes during pregnancy in multiple sclerosis. Trimming stripped 3 bases from V and 7 bases from J, with 10 bases between. The germline V gene has CDR1 SGHAT and CDR2 FQDESV (reference sequence). There are 14 residues in the CDR3. TCRdb's table, derived via immunoSEQ multiplex PCR, lists solely in-frame clones and lacks some. Of 33,000 or so clones in the sample, around 93% are singletons; the top ten hold 0.43%. The V gene is TRBV11-1, the J gene TRBJ1-6; D uncertain. The receptor was derived from a female donor in good health, enrolled as a control in a pregnancy study. The source material was CD4+ T cells from peripheral blood mononuclear cells, sampled in the third trimester of pregnancy. The CDR3 reads CASSLRAGNSPLHF. CDR3 nucleotide sequence: TGTGCCAGCAGCTTGAGGGCGGGAAATTCACCCCTCCACTTT.